This is a list of T cell receptor beta chains from one sample in a study of blood T cells in healthy people across ages. MiXCR, applied by TCRdb to the 5' RACE reads, yields one record per CDR3 protein. The table includes 850,000 or so distinct CDR3 sequences, 29% detected once. Sequencing used blood. Source of these receptors: a woman older than 75 in good health. CDR3s include the opening cysteine and the closing phenylalanine or tryptophan. D genes are given only for firm matches. Clone size, where shown, is once, few, many, or a class for clones that have expanded.

v_call	d_call	j_call	clone_size	cdr3_nt	cdr3_aa
TRBV10-3	TRBD1	TRBJ2-5	many	TGTGCCTCAAGCGGGGGACAGGGGTTTTTCCAAGAGACCCAGTACTTC	CASSGGQGFFQETQYF
TRBV2	.	TRBJ2-5	few	TGTGCCAGCAGCATGCGGAGGGAGACCCAGTACTTC	CASSMRRETQYF
TRBV11-2	.	TRBJ2-1	many	TGTGCCAGCAGCCCCGAGGGCTCCTACAATGAGCAGTTCTTC	CASSPEGSYNEQFF
TRBV27	.	TRBJ1-6	.	TGTGCCAGCAGCCTCGGCTCGTCGACGGGGGCCTTCCACTTT	CASSLGSSTGAFHF
TRBV27	TRBD1	TRBJ2-3	.	TGTGCCACCGGACAGGGTTTAGGCACAGGTACGCAGTATTTT	CATGQGLGTGTQYF
TRBV12-3/TRBV12-4	.	TRBJ2-4	.	TGTGCCAGCAGTTTGACTCCGGGGGAGCAGTACTTC	CASSLTPGEQYF
TRBV6-2/TRBV6-3	TRBD1	TRBJ2-7	.	TGTGCCAGCAGGAGACAGGGAGACTACGATGAGCAGTACTTC	CASRRQGDYDEQYF
TRBV14	.	TRBJ1-1	.	TGTGCCAGCAGCCGAATGACAATGAACACTGAAGCTTTCTTT	CASSRMTMNTEAFF
TRBV7-9	TRBD1	TRBJ2-7	many	TGTGCCAGCAGCTGGGGACAGCCCTACGAGCAGTACTTC	CASSWGQPYEQYF
TRBV2	TRBD2	TRBJ2-5	.	TGTGCCTGCAGAGAACTAGCGGTCCAAGAGACCCAGTACTTC	CACRELAVQETQYF
TRBV6-5	.	TRBJ2-7	many	TGTGCCAGCAGCCGCGAGTCCGAGCAGTACTTC	CASSRESEQYF
TRBV20-1	.	TRBJ2-4	.	TGCAGTGCTAGTAATTTAGGCTCTGGGGCCAAAAACATTCAGTACTTC	CSASNLGSGAKNIQYF
TRBV7-2	.	TRBJ1-2	many	TGTGCCAGCAGCTTAGCGAGGGCAGGAGCTAACTATGGCTACACCTTC	CASSLARAGANYGYTF
TRBV12-3/TRBV12-4	.	TRBJ1-5	.	TGTGCCAGCGGGGGGCAGGTTACTAGCAATCAGCTCCAGCATTTT	CASGGQVTSNQLQHF
TRBV3-1	.	TRBJ2-3	.	TGTGCCAGCAGCCAAGAAATGGGACATAATCTCCGGTATTTT	CASSQEMGHNLRYF
TRBV30	.	TRBJ1-2	once	TGTGCCTGGAGTGTGGCAGGGGAAAACTATGGCTACACCTTC	CAWSVAGENYGYTF
TRBV20-1	.	TRBJ1-2	many	TGCAGTGCTAGAGACGCGGTAGTGCGGTATAACTATGGCTACACCTTC	CSARDAVVRYNYGYTF
TRBV7-2	.	TRBJ2-4	many	TGTGCCAGCAGCCCTCACATCGGACTAATAGCCAAAAACATTCAGTACTTC	CASSPHIGLIAKNIQYF
TRBV15	.	TRBJ1-1	few	TGTGCCACCAGCAGAGGGGCGTCCAGTGAAGCTTTCTTT	CATSRGASSEAFF
TRBV7-7	.	TRBJ2-1	.	TGTGCCAGCAGCCTTGGGACTGGCGAATACAATGAGCAGTTCTTC	CASSLGTGEYNEQFF
TRBV6-2/TRBV6-3	TRBD2	TRBJ2-1	many	TGTGCCAGCAGTTACTCTCCTAGCGGGGGCCCCAATGAGCAGTTCTTC	CASSYSPSGGPNEQFF
TRBV7-8	.	TRBJ2-7	many	TGTGCCAGCAGCTCCTATAGGGGACTGGCAACCTACGAGCAGTACTTC	CASSSYRGLATYEQYF
TRBV25-1	TRBD2	TRBJ2-5	many	TGTGCCAGCAGTGGGACTAGCGGGGGATATGAGACCCAGTACTTC	CASSGTSGGYETQYF
TRBV10-2	TRBD2	TRBJ2-5	many	TGCGCCAGCAGTGAGTCGGGACTAGGGCAAGAGACCCAGTACTTC	CASSESGLGQETQYF
TRBV20-1	TRBD1	TRBJ1-2	.	TGCAGTGCGCACACAACCGGGACAGGTCCAATGTCGGACAGTAACTATGGCTACACCTTC	CSAHTTGTGPMSDSNYGYTF
TRBV7-9	.	TRBJ1-2	few	TGTGCCAGCAGGAGGATGGGGGGCGCGGTATGGAACTATGGCTACACCTTC	CASRRMGGAVWNYGYTF
TRBV7-2	.	TRBJ2-3	few	TGTGCCAGCAGCTTAGGCAGCAGGGGGGGAGATACGCAGTATTTT	CASSLGSRGGDTQYF
TRBV27	.	TRBJ2-3	.	TGTGCCAGCAGTTTCCTAGCCTTTGCTAGCACAGATACGCAGTATTTT	CASSFLAFASTDTQYF
TRBV12-3/TRBV12-4	.	TRBJ2-3	.	TGTGCCAGCAGTTTAGAGGGGCAGGCCTCAGATACGCAGTATTTT	CASSLEGQASDTQYF
TRBV7-2	TRBD1	TRBJ2-2	few	TGTGCCAGCAGCTCCCAGGGACAGGGGCTCACCGGGGAGCTGTTTTTT	CASSSQGQGLTGELFF
TRBV27	TRBD1	TRBJ2-7	.	TGTGCCAGCAGCTTGAAACCCTCGACAGGGTTTTACTTC	CASSLKPSTGFYF
TRBV28	.	TRBJ1-6	few	TGTGCCAGCGCCCCAAGTAATTCACCCCTCCACTTT	CASAPSNSPLHF
TRBV11-2	TRBD2	TRBJ2-1	.	TGTGCCAGCCTCCCCGGGACTAACAATGAGCAGTTCTTC	CASLPGTNNEQFF
TRBV7-2	.	TRBJ2-1	.	TGTGTCAGCAGCTTTACCCTGCCACCGGAGCAGTTCTTC	CVSSFTLPPEQFF
TRBV7-9	.	TRBJ1-2	few	TGTGCCAGCAGCCGGCGGGGGGGGGCGGGACCGCGCTTCGGGAGTGATGGCTACACCTTC	CASSRRGGAGPRFGSDGYTF
TRBV7-2	.	TRBJ2-7	many	TGTGCCAGCAGCTCAGACAGGTACTCCTACGAGCAGTACTTC	CASSSDRYSYEQYF
TRBV20-1	.	TRBJ2-3	many	TGCAGTGCTAGAGACCCGACAGTAGCAATAGATACGCAGTATTTT	CSARDPTVAIDTQYF
TRBV3-1	.	TRBJ1-4	many	TGTGCCAGCAGCCAAGGGAAAGAAAAACTGTTTTTT	CASSQGKEKLFF
TRBV7-2	.	TRBJ2-7	.	TGTGCCAGCAGCTTATCAGCCATCTACTCCTACGAGCAGTACTTC	CASSLSAIYSYEQYF
TRBV7-6	TRBD1	TRBJ2-1	many	TGTGCCAGCAGCTCTCCGGACAGGGCTATGTATGAGCAGTTCTTC	CASSSPDRAMYEQFF
TRBV29-1	TRBD1	TRBJ2-5	.	TGCAGCGCCGACACCGGGACAGGGGTTAAAGAGACCCAGTACTTC	CSADTGTGVKETQYF
TRBV12-3/TRBV12-4	.	TRBJ2-2	few	TGTGCCAGCACCTTCACCGGGGAGCTGTTTTTT	CASTFTGELFF
TRBV11-2	.	TRBJ2-3	many	TGTGCCACCTTGAGAGGGGCAGGGAGCACAGATACGCAGTATTTT	CATLRGAGSTDTQYF
TRBV11-2	.	TRBJ2-7	many	TGTGCCAGCAGCTTACACAGGGTTTCCCACGAGCAGTACTTC	CASSLHRVSHEQYF
TRBV7-2	.	TRBJ1-1	many	TGTGCCAGCAGCTTAGGGCGGGGTAACGCTGAAGCTTTCTTT	CASSLGRGNAEAFF
TRBV20-1	.	TRBJ2-3	.	TGCAGTGCCCCGAGGATGGGGGCCCCCACAGATACGCAGTATTTT	CSAPRMGAPTDTQYF
TRBV20-1	TRBD2	TRBJ2-7	.	TGCAGTGCTAGAGATACGCTTCTGGGGACTAGCGGGACGGGCGAGCAGTACTTC	CSARDTLLGTSGTGEQYF
TRBV11-2	.	TRBJ2-7	.	TGTGTCAGCAGCTTAAGGACTGGTATCTGCGAGCAGTACTTC	CVSSLRTGICEQYF
TRBV7-2	TRBD2	TRBJ2-5	many	TGTGCCAGCAGCCATCTCCAGCGGGGTCCTAAAGAGACCCAGTACTTC	CASSHLQRGPKETQYF
TRBV5-1	TRBD1	TRBJ1-5	.	TGCGCCAGCAGCTTGGAGACAGGGCATCAGCCCCAGCATTTT	CASSLETGHQPQHF
TRBV4-1	TRBD1	TRBJ1-2	many	TGCGCCAGCAGCCAAGGGAAAACAGGGACAGGCCTCTATGGCTACACCTTC	CASSQGKTGTGLYGYTF
TRBV6-5	.	TRBJ2-7	.	TGTGCCAGCAGTCAGACGTATGACAGATTCTCCTACGAGCAGTACTTC	CASSQTYDRFSYEQYF
TRBV9	.	TRBJ2-3	many	TGTGCCAGCAGCGTGAGCCCCGTAGGGCTTTTTAGCACAGATACGCAGTATTTT	CASSVSPVGLFSTDTQYF
TRBV6-6	TRBD2	TRBJ2-7	.	TGTGCCAGCAGTTCCGGTGGAATAGCGGGGCTGTCCTACGAGCAGTACTTC	CASSSGGIAGLSYEQYF
TRBV20-1	.	TRBJ2-3	.	TGCAGTGCTAGAGGGGGGGCTAACGGGCGCACAGATACGCAGTATTTT	CSARGGANGRTDTQYF
TRBV4-3	.	TRBJ1-1	.	TGCGCCAGCAGCCAAAAGAGGTGGGACACTGAAGCTTTCTTT	CASSQKRWDTEAFF
TRBV7-2	.	TRBJ1-5	.	TGTGCCAGTAGTCCCCAGGGGATTTGGCAGCCCCAGCATTTT	CASSPQGIWQPQHF
TRBV20-1	.	TRBJ1-4	.	TGCAGTGCTAGTTTGGACCAGGAAAAACTGTTTTTT	CSASLDQEKLFF
TRBV11-3	TRBD1	TRBJ2-7	.	TGTGCCAGCAGCCATTCCGGGACAGGGGGCATCTACGAGCAGTACTTC	CASSHSGTGGIYEQYF